Each of the 27 T cell receptor beta chains below was sequenced from the same sample in a study of blood T cell repertoires in COVID-19. Assay: immunoSEQ multiplex PCR; the TCRdb copy retains only in-frame clones and omits some. Among 230,000 or so clones listed, around 83% were seen once. Sample: peripheral blood. Receptors originate from a man aged 35 to 55 with active or convalescent COVID-19.

The chain carries TRBV3-1 (or the pseudogene TRBV3-2) and TRBJ1-2; 8 bases are shared with TRBD1. Unmatched junction bases numbered 6, after V lost 0 bases and J lost 3 bases. The CDR3 length is 16 residues. The germline gives CDR1 LGHDT, CDR2 YNNKEL (reference sequence). Here the CDR3 reads CASSQDSGQGHYGYTF. The CDR3 DNA follows: TGTGCCAGCAGCCAAGATTCCGGACAGGGCCACTATGGCTACACCTTC.

This clone was counted between two and nine times. V gene TRBV12-3 or TRBV12-4 combines with J gene TRBJ1-1; no firm D call. CDR3 length: 13 residues. With 6 bases removed from V and 1 base from J, the gap between germline ends came to 9 bases. Written as DNA, the CDR3 is TGTGCCAGCAGGGAGAACTGGAACACTGAAGCTTTCTTT. Amino acids: CASRENWNTEAFF.

The chain employs TRBV24-1 and TRBJ2-5, with D maybe TRBD2 (6 bases). The length of the CDR3 is 14 residues. Trimming left V 5 bases short and J 1 base short, with 10 bases between. Germline V gene sequence: CDR1 KGHDR, CDR2 SFDVKD. DNA of the CDR3: TGTGCCACCAGTGCGGGGACTCCCCAAGAGACCCAGTACTTC. It encodes CATSAGTPQETQYF.

The J gene is TRBJ1-1, the V gene TRBV5-4; weak D call: TRBD1 (5 bases). Germline V lookup: CDR1 SGHNT, CDR2 YYREEE (reference sequence). The V end lost 0 bases, the J end lost 1 base, and 7 bases lay between the germline ends. The CDR3 is 14 residues long. The CDR3 bases are TGTGCCAGCAGCTTGGAGACAGCGAACACTGAAGCTTTCTTT. Translation: CASSLETANTEAFF.

The J gene is TRBJ2-3, the V gene TRBV19, with TRBD2 as a possible D gene (7 bases). The CDR3 sequence is 14 residues long. The germline V and J ends were trimmed by 7 bases and 3 bases, with 14 bases remaining between them. Germline CDR1 and CDR2: LNHDA and SQIVND (reference sequence). CDR3 bases: TGTGCCAGTACCCGAGGGGGGGGGACAGATACGCAGTATTTT. It translates to CASTRGGGTDTQYF.

The V gene is TRBV5-4, the J gene TRBJ2-1; 10 positions match TRBD2. Trimming took 2 bases from V and 5 from J; bases not matched to a gene: 4. The germline V gene encodes CDR1 SGHNT and CDR2 YYREEE (reference sequence). The CDR3 has 15 residues. DNA of the CDR3: TGTGCCAGCAGCTTCCCTAGCGGGAGAGACAATGAGCAGTTCTTC. Translation gives CASSFPSGRDNEQFF.

DNA of the CDR3: TGCGCCAGCAGCTTGGTTTTAGCGGGAGATTTCAATGAGCAGTTCTTC. Protein: CASSLVLAGDFNEQFF. The V gene is TRBV5-1, the J gene TRBJ2-1; 9 bases map to TRBD2. Trimming at V came to 0 bases and at J to 6 bases, leaving 7 bases not matched to a gene. This CDR3 has 16 residues. Germline loops: CDR1 SGHRS, CDR2 YFSETQ.

V gene TRBV4-1 combines with J gene TRBJ2-3; 7 bases map to TRBD2. Per germline, CDR1 MGHRA and CDR2 YSYEKL. V shed 1 base and J 14 bases; nucleotides not matched to a gene: 12. The CDR3 is 14 amino acids. CDR3 DNA sequence: TGCGCCAGCAGCCAAGGGGGCCGGGAGGCCCCGCCGTATTTT. This sequence encodes CASSQGGREAPPYF.

This clone was recorded once. The rearrangement joins TRBV10-3 to TRBJ2-7; 13 bases are a match to TRBD2. This CDR3 is built from 15 residues. The V and J ends lost 4 bases and 0 bases, in that order; junction bases with no gene match: 0. Germline assignment: CDR1 ENHRY and CDR2 SYGVKD. CDR3: CAISGTSGSSYEQYF. Written as DNA, the CDR3 is TGTGCCATCAGTGGGACTAGCGGGAGCTCCTACGAGCAGTACTTC.

The rearrangement links TRBV7-2 to TRBJ2-7, with 8 bases aligning to TRBD1. Germline V gene sequence: CDR1 SGHTA, CDR2 FQGNSA. There are 15 residues in the CDR3. The ends lost 3 bases at V and 2 bases at J; junction bases unmatched: 6. This CDR3 reads CASSFSGTGPYEQYF. Here the CDR3 DNA reads TGTGCCAGCAGCTTCTCAGGGACAGGTCCCTACGAGCAGTACTTC.

The gene calls are TRBV11-3 and TRBJ1-1; 11 bases agree with TRBD1. Trimming removed 5 bases from V and 0 bases from J; junction bases left unmatched: 2. The CDR3 is 15 amino acids. The germline gives CDR1 SGHNT, CDR2 YENEEA. The CDR3 protein is CASSTDRGLNTEAFF. CDR3 DNA sequence: TGTGCCAGCAGCACGGACAGGGGGCTGAACACTGAAGCTTTCTTT.

V is TRBV25-1 and J is TRBJ1-3; TRBD1 might be the D (6 bases). V was pared by 7 bases and J by 11 bases, with 12 bases between. The germline V gene has CDR1 MGHDK and CDR2 SYGVNS. This CDR3 contains 11 residues. CDR3 sequence reads: CASIRTAAIYF. CDR3 DNA: TGTGCCAGCATCCGGACAGCTGCCATATATTTT.

This clone is a singleton in its sample. The chain combines TRBV7-2 with TRBJ1-2; D perhaps matches TRBD1 (5 bases). V dropped 7 bases and J dropped 8 bases, with 26 bases sitting between them. Germline assignment: CDR1 SGHTA and CDR2 FQGNSA. The length of the CDR3 is 16 residues. This CDR3 is CASTLDPAFFPGGYTF. Here the CDR3 DNA reads TGTGCCAGCACCCTAGATCCGGCGTTCTTTCCAGGGGGCTACACCTTC.

This clone was picked up one time. The chain joins TRBV5-5 to TRBJ2-2; D not certain. V lost 4 bases and J 6 bases, leaving 10 bases between the germline ends. The CDR3 has 13 amino acids. From germline, CDR1 is SGHKS and CDR2 YYEKEE (reference sequence). Written as DNA, the CDR3 is TGTGCCAGCAGCCTACCTTCGCCCGGGGAGCTGTTTTTT. It encodes CASSLPSPGELFF.

The V and J genes are TRBV11-2 and TRBJ1-4; D gene uncertain. V was cut by 4 bases and J by 8 bases, with 11 bases left in between. The CDR3 is 13 amino acids. Per germline, CDR1 SGHAT and CDR2 FQNNGV. The CDR3 sequence: CASSSPGWEKLFF. The CDR3 DNA reads as TGTGCCAGCAGCTCCCCGGGGTGGGAAAAACTGTTTTTT. The entire variable domain, with the rest obtained from reference TRBV11-2 and TRBJ1-4, is as follows: EAGVAQSPRYKIIEKRQSVAFWCNPISGHATLYWYQQILGQGPKLLIQFQNNGVVDDSQLPKDRFSAERLKGVDSTLKIQPAKLEDSAVYLCASSSPGWEKLFFGSGTQLSVL.

The V call is TRBV24-1, the J call TRBJ2-3; a weak D match, TRBD2 (6 bases). This CDR3 is 14 amino acids long. Trimming shortened V by 6 bases and J by 0 bases, and 9 bases separated the two germline ends. CDR1 and CDR2 from the germline V gene are KGHDR and SFDVKD. The CDR3, as DNA: TGTGCCACCAGTATAAGCGGGAGCACAGATACGCAGTATTTT. It yields the protein CATSISGSTDTQYF.

The J gene is TRBJ2-2, the V gene TRBV5-1, with 8 bases matching TRBD1. CDR3 size: 15 residues. Germline CDR1 is SGHRS and CDR2 is YFSETQ. The junction had 7 bases not matched to a gene; V was cut back by 4 bases and J by 5 bases. CDR3 region: CASSLGQVLTGELFF. DNA of the CDR3: TGCGCCAGCAGCCTGGGACAGGTACTAACCGGGGAGCTGTTTTTT. The whole variable domain, filled in from reference TRBV5-1 and TRBJ2-2, reads KAGVTQTPRYLIKTRGQQVTLSCSPISGHRSVSWYQQTPGQGLQFLFEYFSETQRNKGNFPGRFSGRQFSNSRSEMNVSTLELGDSALYLCASSLGQVLTGELFFGEGSRLTVL.

The V call is TRBV11-2, the J call TRBJ1-3; a weak D match, TRBD1 (6 bases). The CDR3 totals 16 residues. The germline V and J ends were trimmed by 5 bases and 0 bases, with 14 bases remaining between them. Germline V lookup: CDR1 SGHAT, CDR2 FQNNGV. The CDR3 DNA sequence: TGTGCCAGCAGCCCAGCCCAGGGGAACTCTGGAAACACCATATATTTT. It encodes CASSPAQGNSGNTIYF.

The rearrangement uses TRBV21-1 and TRBJ1-3. TRBV21-1 represents a pseudogene. The CDR3 is made up of 16 amino acids. The chain's CDR3 is CASSFRPQRDGNTIYF. CDR3 DNA sequence: TGTGCCAGCAGCTTCCGCCCCCAGCGGGACGGAAACACCATATATTTT.

The rearrangement uses TRBV30 and TRBJ2-7; 9 positions agree with TRBD2. CDR3 size: 12 residues. Trimming took 2 bases from V and 5 from J; bases not matched to a gene: 1. Germline V gene data show CDR1 as GTSNPN and CDR2 as SVGIG (reference sequence). The CDR3 region has the DNA TGTGCCTGGAGTCCTAGCGGGAACGAGCAGTACTTC. It specifies CAWSPSGNEQYF.

V is TRBV11-3 and J is TRBJ2-5; TRBD1 matches 7 bases. The germline gives CDR1 SGHNT, CDR2 YENEEA. The length of the CDR3 is 15 residues. The V segment lost 1 base and the J segment 4 bases; nucleotides outside the gene matches: 6. The CDR3 is CASSLGQGGVETQYF. The CDR3 nucleotides read TGTGCCAGCAGCTTAGGACAGGGTGGTGTAGAGACCCAGTACTTC. Full variable domain (rest looked up from reference TRBV11-3 and TRBJ2-5): EAGVVQSPRYKIIEKKQPVAFWCNPISGHNTLYWYLQNLGQGPELLIRYENEEAVDDSQLPKDRFSAERLKGVDSTLKIQPAELGDSAVYLCASSLGQGGVETQYFGPGTRLLVL.

The chain employs TRBV7-6 and TRBJ2-7, with TRBD1 matching over 12 bases. V lost 3 bases to trimming and J lost 2 bases; unmatched junction nucleotides: 8. The CDR3 contains 17 residues. The germline gives CDR1 SGHVS, CDR2 FNYEAQ. CDR3 protein: CASSLGTGGDRAYEQYF. The CDR3 DNA follows: TGTGCCAGCAGCTTGGGGACAGGGGGCGACAGGGCCTACGAGCAGTACTTC.

This chain joins TRBV30 and TRBJ1-2, with D hard to call. This CDR3 contains 12 residues. Trimming took off 6 bases at V and 7 bases at J, with 15 bases between the two ends. Germline values: CDR1 GTSNPN, CDR2 SVGIG (reference sequence). CDR3 loop: CACEQSSGGYTF. The CDR3 DNA follows: TGTGCCTGTGAACAGAGCAGTGGTGGCTACACCTTC.

This chain links TRBV5-1 with TRBJ1-3; 11 nucleotides match TRBD1. Germline trimming cut 4 bases from V and 4 bases from J; bases unmatched to any gene: 4. The CDR3 is 15 amino acids. Germline lookup yields CDR1 SGHRS and CDR2 YFSETQ. In DNA form, the CDR3 reads TGCGCCAGCAGCCCTCGGACAGGGGGCGGAAACACCATATATTTT. Amino acid sequence: CASSPRTGGGNTIYF.

The V and J genes are TRBV6-5 and TRBJ2-7, with 9 bases that match TRBD2. Germline V gene sequence: CDR1 MNHEY, CDR2 SVGAGI. CDR3 size: 15 residues. With V trimmed by 0 bases and J by 6 bases, 6 bases remained unmatched. CDR3 coding DNA: TGTGCCAGCAGTTACTCCCGACTAGCGGAGATCGAGCAGTACTTC. Translation gives CASSYSRLAEIEQYF.

The rearrangement links TRBV11-2 to TRBJ2-1, with D possibly being TRBD2 (5 bases). The CDR3 totals 18 residues. The V and J ends lost 0 bases and 2 bases respectively, with 17 bases between them. Germline CDR1 is SGHAT and CDR2 is FQNNGV. The DNA of the CDR3 is TGTGCCAGCAGCTTAGATGGGGTAGCGAACCCTCCCTACAATGAGCAGTTCTTC. Translating gives CASSLDGVANPPYNEQFF.

The chain recombines TRBV5-6 with TRBJ1-2; D is ambiguous. Germline V CDR1 and CDR2: SGHDT, YYEEEE. Trimming removed 5 bases from V and 6 bases from J, with 20 bases in between. This CDR3 contains 15 residues. The CDR3 protein is CASRGQRNFFHGYTF. The CDR3 DNA sequence: TGTGCCAGCAGGGGTCAGCGCAATTTTTTTCATGGCTACACCTTC.